Presented here are 17 T cell receptor beta chains from one specimen sequenced in a study of cytomegalovirus exposure and HLA in healthy donors. Primers included in the PCR were 60 Vbeta and 13 Jbeta primers. The data were produced by immunoSEQ multiplex PCR, yet TCRdb's version contains in-frame clones alone and is incomplete. Among some 120,000 clones listed, around three quarters were seen once. Sequencing used PBMCs. The receptors originated from a man aged 30-40 years in good health and CMV-seropositive.

V and J are TRBV5-6 and TRBJ2-1, with D unclear. Germline V lookup: CDR1 SGHDT, CDR2 YYEEEE. CDR3 length equals 16 residues. Trimming removed 0 bases from V and 0 bases from J, with 10 bases in between. Here the CDR3 DNA reads TGTGCCAGCAGCTTGGGACCGGGTTTCTCCTACAATGAGCAGTTCTTC. Residues: CASSLGPGFSYNEQFF.

V is TRBV5-5 and J is TRBJ2-2; TRBD1 matches at 8 bases. Germline V gene data show CDR1 as SGHKS and CDR2 as YYEKEE (reference sequence). V shed 3 bases, J shed 6 bases, and the junction held 1 base outside the gene matches. The CDR3 sequence is 13 residues long. The CDR3 spells CASSSRGPGELFF. The CDR3 nucleotides read TGTGCCAGCAGCTCCAGGGGGCCCGGGGAGCTGTTTTTT.

The chain uses TRBV2 and TRBJ2-5; D not resolved. The germline CDR1 and CDR2 sequences are SNHLY and FYNNEI. V lost 9 bases, J lost 14 bases, and 22 bases lay in between. The CDR3 is 12 residues long. The CDR3 loop is CASTYFYGEHYF. In DNA, the CDR3 is TGTGCCAGTACTTATTTTTACGGAGAGCATTACTTC.

J is TRBJ1-1 and V is TRBV18, with unresolved D. V lost 0 bases and J lost 1, with 9 bases in between. Germline CDR1 KGHSH, CDR2 LQKENI. This CDR3 spans 15 amino acids. The CDR3 sequence: CASSPPAFRNTEAFF. The CDR3, as DNA: TGTGCCAGCTCACCACCGGCCTTTCGGAACACTGAAGCTTTCTTT. Full variable domain (remainder filled in from reference TRBV18 and TRBJ1-1): NAGVMQNPRHLVRRRGQEARLRCSPMKGHSHVYWYRQLPEEGLKFMVYLQKENIIDESGMPKERFSAEFPKEGPSILRIQQVVRGDSAAYFCASSPPAFRNTEAFFGQGTRLTVV.

This clone was picked up one time. The chain links TRBV5-1 to TRBJ1-1, with no clear D. This CDR3 has 13 residues. V was clipped by 2 bases and J by 6 bases, with 11 bases between them. CDR1 and CDR2 (germline): SGHRS, YFSETQ. In DNA form, the CDR3 reads TGCGCCAGCAGCTTCGGTCCGGGGTCTGAAGCTTTCTTT. This sequence encodes CASSFGPGSEAFF.

This clone counts as medium-sized. The chain is built from TRBV6-4 and TRBJ2-7; TRBD1 agrees at 9 bases. Germline-derived CDR1 and CDR2 are MRHNA and SNTAGT. Trimming removed 0 bases from V and 7 bases from J; junction bases left unmatched: 7. CDR3 length: 15 residues. CDR3 nucleotides: TGTGCCAGCAGTGACTCGCCCGGGACAGGGAATGAGCAGTACTTC. Amino acid sequence: CASSDSPGTGNEQYF.

The chain is built from TRBV30 and TRBJ2-3; TRBD2 matches 7 bases. The length of the CDR3 is 14 residues. With V trimmed by 5 bases and J by 2 bases, 7 bases remained unmatched. CDR1 GTSNPN and CDR2 SVGIG come from the germline V gene (reference sequence). DNA for the CDR3: TGTGCCTGGTCGGTGGGACTATCCACAGATACGCAGTATTTT. This translates into CAWSVGLSTDTQYF. Full variable domain (missing parts from reference TRBV30 and TRBJ2-3): SQTIHQWPATLVQPVGSPLSLECTVEGTSNPNLYWYRQAAGRGLQLLFYSVGIGQISSEVPQNLSASRPQDRQFILSSKKLLLSDSGFYLCAWSVGLSTDTQYFGPGTRLTVL.

The CDR3 DNA reads as TGTGCCAGCAGTGTCCGCCCTGGGACAGGGGTCGAGACCCAGTACTTC. It specifies CASSVRPGTGVETQYF. The V and J genes are TRBV6-4 and TRBJ2-5, with 10 bases aligning to TRBD1. J lost 5 bases, V lost 4 bases, and 10 bases had no gene match. CDR1 is MRHNA, CDR2 SNTAGT, per germline. There are 16 residues in the CDR3.

The chain employs TRBV5-6 and TRBJ1-5; 8 nucleotides match TRBD1. Germline lookup yields CDR1 SGHDT and CDR2 YYEEEE. CDR3 length equals 15 residues. Losses at the gene ends were 4 bases for V and 2 bases for J; bases not matched to a gene: 5. CDR3 amino acids: CASSPGGRGNQPQHF. The CDR3 nucleotides read TGTGCCAGCAGCCCAGGGGGCAGGGGCAATCAGCCCCAGCATTTT. Combining the CDR3 with reference TRBV5-6 and TRBJ1-5 gives the whole variable domain DAGVTQSPTHLIKTRGQQVTLRCSPKSGHDTVSWYQQALGQGPQFIFQYYEEEERQRGNFPDRFSGHQFPNYSSELNVNALLLGDSALYLCASSPGGRGNQPQHFGDGTRLSIL.

The chain is built from TRBV2 and TRBJ2-3; 16 bases map to TRBD2. From germline, CDR1 is SNHLY and CDR2 FYNNEI. The length of the CDR3 is 17 residues. Trimming took 5 bases from V and 5 from J; bases not matched to a gene: 7. The CDR3 DNA is TGTGCCAGCAGTTTGGGACTAGCGGGAGGGCCGGGAGATACGCAGTATTTT. Translating gives CASSLGLAGGPGDTQYF.

J is TRBJ2-1 and V is TRBV29-1; 11 bases align to TRBD2. The CDR3 runs 14 residues. With V trimmed by 8 bases and J by 4 bases, 7 bases remained unmatched. Germline CDR1 reads SQVTM; CDR2 reads ANQGSEA. In DNA, the CDR3 is TGCAGCCACACCGGGACTAGCGGATACAATGAGCAGTTCTTC. Translation gives CSHTGTSGYNEQFF.

A note on this clone: The sample has other DNA sequences that encode this CDR3 too. V gene TRBV29-1 combines with J gene TRBJ2-3; maybe TRBD2 (6 bases). CDR3 size: 11 residues. Trimming pared 7 bases from V and 5 bases from J, leaving 10 bases between. The germline V gene has CDR1 SQVTM and CDR2 ANQGSEA. The CDR3 sequence is CSAVGGDTQYF. The CDR3 DNA follows: TGCAGCGCGGTCGGGGGAGATACGCAGTATTTT.

This clone was detected a few times. This rearrangement joins TRBV20-1 to TRBJ1-2; no definite D call. Trimming took off 0 bases at V and 7 bases at J, with 6 bases between the two ends. This CDR3 is 11 amino acids long. Germline CDR1 reads DFQATT; CDR2 reads SNEGSKA (reference sequence). The CDR3 loop is CSARDYSGYTF. The CDR3 DNA sequence: TGCAGTGCTAGAGATTACTCTGGCTACACCTTC.

The V call is TRBV19, the J call TRBJ2-2; no reliable D call. CDR3 length: 15 residues. V lost 1 base, J lost 5 bases, and 11 bases lay in between. Germline lookup yields CDR1 LNHDA and CDR2 SQIVND (reference sequence). CDR3 residues: CASSIGHYETGELFF. As DNA, the CDR3 is TGTGCCAGTAGTATAGGGCACTACGAGACCGGGGAGCTGTTTTTT. Supplemented by reference TRBV19 and TRBJ2-2, the full variable domain reads DGGITQSPKYLFRKEGQNVTLSCEQNLNHDAMYWYRQDPGQGLRLIYYSQIVNDFQKGDIAEGYSVSREKKESFPLTVTSAQKNPTAFYLCASSIGHYETGELFFGEGSRLTVL.

The chain combines TRBV6-6 with TRBJ2-2; 10 bases fit TRBD1. The V gene's germline CDR1 is MNHNY and CDR2 SVGAGI (reference sequence). Trimming removed 6 bases from V and 0 bases from J; junction bases left unmatched: 1. This CDR3 comprises 15 residues. The CDR3 spells CASRGTGANTGELFF. The CDR3 coding sequence is TGTGCCAGCAGGGGGACAGGGGCGAACACCGGGGAGCTGTTTTTT.

This clone occurred a few times. V and J are TRBV7-9 and TRBJ2-5, with a weak D call TRBD2 (5 bases). Between the trimmed V and J ends, which lost 5 bases and 5 bases, there was a span of 18 bases. This CDR3 comprises 15 residues. Per the germline V gene, CDR1 is SEHNR and CDR2 is FQNEAQ (reference sequence). DNA for the CDR3: TGTGCCAGCAGCCTCGAGGGCGGGTTGACGGAGACCCAGTACTTC. The encoded protein is CASSLEGGLTETQYF. Variable domain in full (rest from reference TRBV7-9 and TRBJ2-5): DTGVSQNPRHKITKRGQNVTFRCDPISEHNRLYWYRQTLGQGPEFLTYFQNEAQLEKSRLLSDRFSAERPKGSFSTLEIQRTEQGDSAMYLCASSLEGGLTETQYFGPGTRLLVL.

V usage is TRBV7-2 and J usage is TRBJ2-2; the D gene is possibly TRBD2 (5 bases). Germline V gene sequence: CDR1 SGHTA, CDR2 FQGNSA. V lost 4 bases, J lost 2 bases, and 11 bases lay in between. The CDR3 spans 15 residues. Here the CDR3 DNA reads TGTGCCAGCAGCTACGGAGGCCGAAACACCGGGGAGCTGTTTTTT. Translation gives CASSYGGRNTGELFF.